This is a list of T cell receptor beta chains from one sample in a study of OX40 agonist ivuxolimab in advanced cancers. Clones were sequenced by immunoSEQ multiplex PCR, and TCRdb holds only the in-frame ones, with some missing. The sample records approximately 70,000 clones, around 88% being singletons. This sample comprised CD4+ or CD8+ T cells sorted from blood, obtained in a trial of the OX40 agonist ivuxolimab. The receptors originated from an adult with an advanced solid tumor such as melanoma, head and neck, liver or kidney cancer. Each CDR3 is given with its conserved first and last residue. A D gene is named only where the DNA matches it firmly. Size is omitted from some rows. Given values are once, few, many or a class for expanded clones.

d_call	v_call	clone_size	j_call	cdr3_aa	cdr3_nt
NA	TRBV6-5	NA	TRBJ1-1	CASSYTGWNTEAFF	TGTGCCAGCAGTTACACAGGTTGGAACACTGAAGCTTTCTTT
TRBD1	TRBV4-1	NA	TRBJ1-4	CASSRNSGTGDEKLFF	TGCGCCAGCAGCCGCAACTCCGGGACAGGGGATGAAAAACTGTTTTTT
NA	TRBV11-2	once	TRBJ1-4	CASSLSQGGANEKLFF	TGTGCCAGCAGCTTAAGCCAAGGCGGAGCTAATGAAAAACTGTTTTTT
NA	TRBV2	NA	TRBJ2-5	CASRSLRGGETQYF	TGTGCCAGCAGATCTTTAAGGGGGGGAGAGACCCAGTACTTC
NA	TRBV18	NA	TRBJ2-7	CASSRGRVSSYEQYF	TGTGCCAGCTCCCGGGGGCGGGTAAGCTCCTACGAGCAGTACTTC
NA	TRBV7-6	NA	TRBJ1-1	CASSARAGPDTEAFF	TGTGCCAGCAGCGCCCGAGCAGGGCCCGACACTGAAGCTTTCTTT
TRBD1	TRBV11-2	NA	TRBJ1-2	CASSPATGTYGYTF	TGTGCCAGCAGCCCAGCGACAGGGACCTATGGCTACACCTTC
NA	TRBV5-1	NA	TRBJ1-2	CASSLKGDRGYTF	TGCGCCAGCAGCCTCAAGGGTGATCGAGGCTACACCTTC
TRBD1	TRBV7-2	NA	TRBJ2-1	CASSQRQGYEQFF	TGTGCCAGCAGCCAAAGACAGGGATATGAGCAGTTCTTC
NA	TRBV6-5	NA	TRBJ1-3	CASRRELSGNTIYF	TGTGCCAGCAGACGGGAATTGAGTGGAAACACCATATATTTT
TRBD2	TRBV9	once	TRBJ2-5	CASSVDSGGARETQYF	TGTGCCAGCAGCGTAGACAGCGGGGGGGCCCGGGAGACCCAGTACTTC
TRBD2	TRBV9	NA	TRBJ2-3	CASSVESGGTDTQYF	TGTGCCAGCAGCGTAGAGAGCGGGGGGACAGATACGCAGTATTTT
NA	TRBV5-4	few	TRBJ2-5	CASSNRLSETQYF	TGTGCCAGCAGCAACCGACTCTCCGAGACCCAGTACTTC
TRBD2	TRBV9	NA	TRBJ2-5	CASSVASGGALETQYF	TGTGCCAGCAGCGTAGCTAGCGGGGGGGCCCTGGAGACCCAGTACTTC
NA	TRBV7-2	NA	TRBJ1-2	CASSLQSRENGYTF	TGTGCCAGCAGCCTCCAATCCAGGGAGAATGGCTACACCTTC
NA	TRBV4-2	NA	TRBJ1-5	CASSQESGSRQPQHF	TGTGCCAGCAGCCAAGAATCGGGGTCAAGGCAGCCCCAGCATTTT
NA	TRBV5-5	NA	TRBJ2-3	CASSLGGTLGADTQYF	TGTGCCAGCAGCTTGGGTGGGACATTGGGGGCTGATACGCAGTATTTT
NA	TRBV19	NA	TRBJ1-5	CASSKGQGRYSNQPQHF	TGTGCCAGTAGTAAGGGGCAGGGCCGTTATAGCAATCAGCCCCAGCATTTT
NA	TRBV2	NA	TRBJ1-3	CATNPKGAGNTIYF	TGTGCCACCAACCCCAAGGGGGCTGGAAACACCATATATTTT
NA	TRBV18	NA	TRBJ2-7	CASSPGAWGEQYF	TGTGCCAGCTCACCTGGGGCCTGGGGAGAGCAGTACTTC
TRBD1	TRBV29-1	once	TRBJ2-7	CSVEEGGLDEQYF	TGCAGCGTTGAAGAAGGGGGCCTGGACGAGCAGTACTTC
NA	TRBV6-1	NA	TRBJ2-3	CASSLEGASTDTQYF	TGTGCCAGCAGTTTAGAAGGGGCTAGCACAGATACGCAGTATTTT
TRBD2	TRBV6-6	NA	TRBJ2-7	CASRTSGGNLYEQYF	TGTGCCAGCAGGACTAGCGGGGGGAACCTATACGAGCAGTACTTC
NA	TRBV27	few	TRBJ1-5	CASRGQPQHF	TGTGCCAGCAGAGGGCAGCCCCAGCATTTT
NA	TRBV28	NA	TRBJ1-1	CASSLVGAEAFF	TGTGCCAGCAGTTTAGTGGGGGCTGAAGCTTTCTTT
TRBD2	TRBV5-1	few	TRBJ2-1	CASSPRTSGYNEQFF	TGCGCCAGCAGCCCCAGGACTAGCGGCTACAATGAGCAGTTCTTC
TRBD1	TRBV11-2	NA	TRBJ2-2	CASSLALRQGATGELFF	TGTGCCAGCAGCTTAGCCCTACGACAGGGGGCCACCGGGGAGCTGTTTTTT
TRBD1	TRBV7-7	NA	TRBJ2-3	CASSTGQADTQYF	TGTGCTAGCAGCACCGGACAGGCAGATACGCAGTATTTT
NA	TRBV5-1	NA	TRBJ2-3	CASSLTVVADTQYF	TGCGCCAGCAGCCTCACAGTGGTCGCAGATACGCAGTATTTT
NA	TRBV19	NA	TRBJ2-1	CASSPRSFGYNEQFF	TGTGCCAGTAGTCCCCGATCCTTTGGGTACAATGAGCAGTTCTTC
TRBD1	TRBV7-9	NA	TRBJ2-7	CASSLGGQGADEQYF	TGTGCCAGCAGCTTAGGGGGACAGGGGGCAGACGAGCAGTACTTC
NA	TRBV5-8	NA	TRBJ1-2	CASSLGFNYGYTF	TGTGCCAGCAGCTTGGGATTCAACTATGGCTACACCTTC
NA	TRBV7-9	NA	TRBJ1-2	CASSYQTENYGYTF	TGTGCCAGCAGCTACCAGACAGAAAACTATGGCTACACCTTC
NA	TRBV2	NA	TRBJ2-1	CASNPGLSPGDEQFF	TGTGCCAGCAACCCGGGACTTTCGCCGGGTGATGAGCAGTTCTTC
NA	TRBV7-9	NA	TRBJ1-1	CASSSDLEAFF	TGTGCCAGCAGCTCAGACCTGGAAGCTTTCTTT
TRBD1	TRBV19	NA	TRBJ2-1	CASSIKDRGVKNEQFF	TGTGCCAGTAGTATCAAAGACAGGGGTGTTAAGAATGAGCAGTTCTTC
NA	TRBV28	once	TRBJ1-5	CASSFRGGGGQPQHF	TGTGCCAGCAGCTTCCGCGGGGGGGGAGGTCAGCCCCAGCATTTT
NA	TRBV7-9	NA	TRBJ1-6	CASSQLGASNSPLHF	TGTGCCAGCAGCCAACTGGGAGCTTCTAATTCACCCCTCCACTTT
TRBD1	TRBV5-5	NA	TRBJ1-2	CASILTPDRGIGYTF	TGTGCCAGCATCCTTACTCCCGACAGGGGGATAGGCTACACCTTC
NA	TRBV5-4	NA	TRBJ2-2	CASSPPGLYGELFF	TGTGCCAGCAGCCCTCCGGGACTGTACGGGGAGCTGTTTTTT
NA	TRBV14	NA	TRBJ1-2	CASSSLPLEDRYGYTF	TGTGCCAGCAGCTCTCTCCCCCTAGAGGACCGCTATGGCTACACCTTC
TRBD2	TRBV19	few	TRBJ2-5	CATTSGGRETQYF	TGTGCCACCACTAGCGGGGGGCGGGAGACCCAGTACTTC
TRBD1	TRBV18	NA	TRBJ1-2	CASSRGQGNRSYGYTF	TGTGCCAGCTCACGGGGACAGGGCAACCGCTCCTATGGCTACACCTTC
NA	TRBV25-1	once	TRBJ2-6	CASSEQGIYSGANVLTF	TGTGCCAGCAGTGAACAGGGCATATACTCTGGGGCCAACGTCCTGACTTTC
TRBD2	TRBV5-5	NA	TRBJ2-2	CASSLASGGAYTGELFF	TGTGCCAGCAGCCTAGCTAGCGGGGGGGCATACACCGGGGAGCTGTTTTTT
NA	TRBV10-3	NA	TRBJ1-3	CAISGGANTSGNTIYF	TGTGCCATCAGCGGAGGGGCGAATACCTCTGGAAACACCATATATTTT
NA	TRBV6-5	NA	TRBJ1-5	CASSSMGNQPQHF	TGTGCCAGCAGTTCCATGGGCAATCAGCCCCAGCATTTT
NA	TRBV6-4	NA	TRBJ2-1	CASSQFGGTGSNNEQFF	TGTGCCAGCAGCCAATTCGGTGGGACCGGCTCGAACAATGAGCAGTTCTTC
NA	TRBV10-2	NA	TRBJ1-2	CASSEQGRTNGYTF	TGCGCCAGCAGTGAGCAGGGGCGAACAAATGGCTACACCTTC
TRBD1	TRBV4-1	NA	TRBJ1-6	CASSHPRTGDNSPLHF	TGCGCCAGCAGCCATCCCCGGACAGGTGATAATTCACCCCTCCACTTT
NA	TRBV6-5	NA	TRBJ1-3	CASKANAGNTIYF	TGTGCCAGCAAGGCGAACGCAGGAAACACCATATATTTT
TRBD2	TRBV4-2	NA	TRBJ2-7	CASSQAASGGYEQYF	TGTGCCAGCAGCCAAGCAGCTAGCGGGGGTTACGAGCAGTACTTC
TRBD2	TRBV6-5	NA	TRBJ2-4	CASSLGTSGARIQYF	TGTGCCAGCAGCCTCGGGACTAGCGGGGCCCGCATTCAGTACTTC
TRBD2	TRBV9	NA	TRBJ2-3	CASSVERLAGGRDTQYF	TGTGCCAGCAGCGTAGAGCGGCTAGCGGGGGGGCGAGATACGCAGTATTTT